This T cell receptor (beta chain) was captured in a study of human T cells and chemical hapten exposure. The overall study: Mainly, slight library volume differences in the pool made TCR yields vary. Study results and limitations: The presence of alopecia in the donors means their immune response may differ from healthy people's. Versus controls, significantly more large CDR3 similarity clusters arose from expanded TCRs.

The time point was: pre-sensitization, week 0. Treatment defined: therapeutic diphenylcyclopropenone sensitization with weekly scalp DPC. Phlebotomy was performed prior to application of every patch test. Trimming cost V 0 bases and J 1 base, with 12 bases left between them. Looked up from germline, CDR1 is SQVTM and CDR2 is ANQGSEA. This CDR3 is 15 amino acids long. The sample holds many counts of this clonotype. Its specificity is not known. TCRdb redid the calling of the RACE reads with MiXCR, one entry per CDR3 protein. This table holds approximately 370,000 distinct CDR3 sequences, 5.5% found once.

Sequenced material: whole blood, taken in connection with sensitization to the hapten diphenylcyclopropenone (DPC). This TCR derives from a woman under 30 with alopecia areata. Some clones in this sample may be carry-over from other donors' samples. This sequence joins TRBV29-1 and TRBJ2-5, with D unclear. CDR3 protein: CSVEDTDPPQETQYF. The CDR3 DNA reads TGCAGCGTTGAAGATACAGACCCCCCCCAAGAGACCCAGTACTTC.